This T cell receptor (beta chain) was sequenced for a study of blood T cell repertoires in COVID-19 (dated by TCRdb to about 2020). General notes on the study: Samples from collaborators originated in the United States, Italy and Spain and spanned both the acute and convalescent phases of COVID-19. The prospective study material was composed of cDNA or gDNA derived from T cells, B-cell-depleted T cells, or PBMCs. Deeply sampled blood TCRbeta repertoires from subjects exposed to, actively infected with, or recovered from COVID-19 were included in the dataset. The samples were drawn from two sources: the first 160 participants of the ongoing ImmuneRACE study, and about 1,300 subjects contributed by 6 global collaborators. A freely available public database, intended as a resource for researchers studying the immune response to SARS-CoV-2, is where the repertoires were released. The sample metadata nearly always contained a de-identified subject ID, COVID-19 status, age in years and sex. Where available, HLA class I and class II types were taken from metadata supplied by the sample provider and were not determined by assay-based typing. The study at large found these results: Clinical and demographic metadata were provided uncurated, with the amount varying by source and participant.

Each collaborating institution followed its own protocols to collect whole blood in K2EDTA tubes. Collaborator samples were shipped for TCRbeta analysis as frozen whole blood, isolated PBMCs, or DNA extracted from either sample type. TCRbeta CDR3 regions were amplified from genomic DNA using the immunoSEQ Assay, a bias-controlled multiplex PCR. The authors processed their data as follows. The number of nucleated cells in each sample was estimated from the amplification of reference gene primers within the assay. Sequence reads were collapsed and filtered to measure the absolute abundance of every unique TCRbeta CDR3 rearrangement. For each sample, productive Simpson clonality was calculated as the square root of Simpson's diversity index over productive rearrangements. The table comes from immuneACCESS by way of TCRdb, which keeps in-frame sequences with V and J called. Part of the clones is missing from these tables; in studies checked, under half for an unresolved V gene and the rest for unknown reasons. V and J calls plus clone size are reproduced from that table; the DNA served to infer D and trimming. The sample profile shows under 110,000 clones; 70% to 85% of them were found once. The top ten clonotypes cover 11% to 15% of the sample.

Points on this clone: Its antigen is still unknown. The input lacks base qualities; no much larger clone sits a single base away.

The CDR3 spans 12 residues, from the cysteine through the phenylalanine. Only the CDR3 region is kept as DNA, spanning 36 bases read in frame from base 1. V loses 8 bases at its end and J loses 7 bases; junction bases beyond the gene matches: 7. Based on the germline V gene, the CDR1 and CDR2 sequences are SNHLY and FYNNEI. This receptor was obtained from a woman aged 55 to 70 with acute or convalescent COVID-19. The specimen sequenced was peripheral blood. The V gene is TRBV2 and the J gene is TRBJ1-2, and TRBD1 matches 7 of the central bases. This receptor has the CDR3 CASGTGVGGYTF. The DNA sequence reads TGTGCCAGCGGCACAGGGGTGGGTGGCTACACCTTC.